Listed below are T cell receptor beta chains from one sample, sequenced in a study of T cells in pancreatic ductal adenocarcinoma. Sequencing used immunoSEQ multiplex PCR; TCRdb keeps in-frame clones, though not all of them. This sample has over 90,000 clones, with about 95% found just once. The specimen sequenced was PBMCs. The receptors come from a human donor with pancreatic ductal adenocarcinoma. Both conserved end residues are part of each CDR3. Fields, in order: V gene, D gene, clone size, J gene, CDR3 protein, CDR3 DNA. D genes are given only for firm matches. Size tells how often a clone was seen (once, few, many) or the class of an expanded clone, and some rows leave it out.

v_gene: TRBV7-8; d_gene: NA; abundance: NA; j_gene: TRBJ1-2; CDR3aa: CASSLGPARLGYTF; CDR3nt: TGTGCCAGCAGCTTAGGGCCCGCTAGGCTTGGCTACACCTTC
v_gene: TRBV19; d_gene: TRBD1; abundance: once; j_gene: TRBJ1-2; CDR3aa: CASSPHLQGARGYTF; CDR3nt: TGTGCCAGTAGTCCCCACCTACAGGGGGCGCGAGGCTACACCTTC
v_gene: TRBV6-1; d_gene: NA; abundance: NA; j_gene: TRBJ2-7; CDR3aa: CASSEAGGARYEQYF; CDR3nt: TGTGCCAGCAGTGAAGCCGGGGGAGCGCGCTACGAGCAGTACTTC
v_gene: TRBV29-1; d_gene: NA; abundance: NA; j_gene: TRBJ1-2; CDR3aa: CSVELGAGYGYTF; CDR3nt: TGCAGCGTTGAATTGGGGGCTGGCTATGGCTACACCTTC
v_gene: TRBV7-2; d_gene: TRBD1; abundance: NA; j_gene: TRBJ2-7; CDR3aa: CASSSPTGAGEQYF; CDR3nt: TGTGCCAGCAGCTCACCGACAGGGGCGGGCGAGCAGTACTTC
v_gene: TRBV5-1; d_gene: TRBD1; abundance: NA; j_gene: TRBJ2-7; CDR3aa: CASSPGTGGSGEQYF; CDR3nt: TGCGCCAGCAGCCCCGGCACAGGGGGCTCGGGCGAGCAGTACTTC
v_gene: TRBV6-6; d_gene: NA; abundance: NA; j_gene: TRBJ1-4; CDR3aa: CASRVTGSNEKLFF; CDR3nt: TGTGCCAGCAGAGTTACAGGGAGTAATGAAAAACTGTTTTTT
v_gene: TRBV27; d_gene: TRBD2; abundance: NA; j_gene: TRBJ2-7; CDR3aa: CASSLIPSGPAYEQYF; CDR3nt: TGTGCCAGCAGTTTAATTCCTAGCGGCCCAGCGTACGAGCAGTACTTC
v_gene: TRBV4-2; d_gene: TRBD2; abundance: NA; j_gene: TRBJ2-5; CDR3aa: CASSPTGTSGTETQYF; CDR3nt: TGTGCCAGCAGCCCCACCGGGACTAGCGGGACCGAGACCCAGTACTTC
v_gene: TRBV7-8; d_gene: NA; abundance: NA; j_gene: TRBJ2-1; CDR3aa: CASSWTYPYNEQFF; CDR3nt: TGTGCCAGCAGCTGGACTTACCCCTACAATGAGCAGTTCTTC
v_gene: TRBV7-9; d_gene: NA; abundance: NA; j_gene: TRBJ2-3; CDR3aa: CASNQPADTQYF; CDR3nt: TGTGCCAGCAACCAACCGGCAGATACGCAGTATTTT
v_gene: TRBV2; d_gene: TRBD1; abundance: NA; j_gene: TRBJ1-2; CDR3aa: CASRERTGVEGYTF; CDR3nt: TGTGCCAGCAGAGAAAGGACAGGGGTAGAAGGCTACACCTTC
v_gene: TRBV6-1; d_gene: NA; abundance: NA; j_gene: TRBJ1-2; CDR3aa: CASSVLEDDYGYTF; CDR3nt: TGTGCCAGCAGTGTACTCGAAGATGACTATGGCTACACCTTC
v_gene: TRBV7-9; d_gene: NA; abundance: NA; j_gene: TRBJ2-5; CDR3aa: CASSLGEIQETQYF; CDR3nt: TGTGCCAGCAGCTTAGGGGAGATCCAAGAGACCCAGTACTTC
v_gene: TRBV5-1; d_gene: TRBD2; abundance: NA; j_gene: TRBJ2-3; CDR3aa: CASSLGTGTSGTDTQYF; CDR3nt: TGCGCCAGCAGCTTGGGCACCGGGACTAGCGGCACAGATACGCAGTATTTT
v_gene: TRBV5-1; d_gene: NA; abundance: NA; j_gene: TRBJ1-2; CDR3aa: CASSLGQNYGYTF; CDR3nt: TGCGCCAGCAGCTTGGGACAGAACTATGGCTACACCTTC
v_gene: TRBV4-3; d_gene: TRBD2; abundance: once; j_gene: TRBJ2-1; CDR3aa: CASSHSGSYNEQFF; CDR3nt: TGCGCCAGCAGCCACAGCGGGAGTTATAATGAGCAGTTCTTC
v_gene: TRBV6-5; d_gene: NA; abundance: NA; j_gene: TRBJ2-5; CDR3aa: CASRHSIETQYF; CDR3nt: TGTGCCAGCCGACATTCAATTGAGACCCAGTACTTC